This record looks at one T cell receptor (beta chain) sequence and its context. What it binds is unknown. Sequencing used immunoSEQ v3. Survey-level samples got roughly 1.9 million read pairs; deep-level samples got about 4.5-6.5 million. Some clones are missing from TCRdb's copy, which holds only in-frame ones; the method was immunoSEQ multiplex PCR. The sample lists tens of thousands of clones, 80% to 90% occurring once. This specimen belongs to a study of TIL therapy for anti-PD-1-resistant metastatic lung cancer. Across the whole study: Four tumors were EGFR-mutant and two were ALK-rearranged.

This sample's time point: pre-treatment sample, taken before nivolumab and TIL therapy. General study points: Treatment-naive, never-smoker and oncogene-addicted patients were overrepresented in this highly selected cohort.

The CDR3 runs to 13 residues. V was shortened by 6 bases and J by 5 bases, with 10 bases between the two germline ends. CDR1 is ENHRY and CDR2 is SYGVKD in the germline V gene. The material was blood, obtained at baseline. The rearrangement joins TRBV10-3 to TRBJ1-4, with unresolved D. This receptor was obtained from a person aged 25 to 80 with non-small cell lung cancer. The DNA of the CDR3 is TGTGCCATCAGCTATGTGGCGAATGAAAAACTGTTTTTT. It is translated as CAISYVANEKLFF.